The 20 T cell receptor beta chains listed next were all sequenced from one sample in a study of T cell responses to AZD1222 COVID-19 vaccine. The protocol was immunoSEQ multiplex PCR, while the TCRdb copy is restricted to in-frame clones and leaves out a portion. The sample carries about 120,000 clones, about 92% recorded once. The material sequenced was peripheral blood, taken 28 days after the second AZD1222 dose. All receptors derive from an adult who received the AZD1222 COVID-19 vaccine.

The V gene is TRBV2, the J gene TRBJ2-2, with D perhaps being TRBD1 or TRBD2 (6 bases each). The V end was cut by 9 bases, the J end by 8 bases, with 13 bases between. CDR1 is SNHLY, CDR2 FYNNEI, per germline. This CDR3 region has 12 residues. The CDR3 DNA follows: TGTGCCAGGGAGGGGGTAACTGGGGAGCTGTTTTTT. It specifies CAREGVTGELFF.

The V gene is TRBV5-8, the J gene TRBJ2-2; possible D gene TRBD1, 5 bases. Germline V gene sequence: CDR1 SGHTS, CDR2 YDEGEE. This CDR3 contains 17 residues. V dropped 4 bases and J dropped 1 base, with 17 bases sitting between them. CDR3 DNA sequence: TGTGCCAGCAGCCTTACTACCGACAGATTGAACACCGGGGAGCTGTTTTTT. It encodes CASSLTTDRLNTGELFF.

The V call is TRBV12-3 or TRBV12-4, the J call TRBJ1-5, with D unresolved. The CDR3 length is 12 residues. V was shortened by 2 bases and J by 6 bases, with 5 bases between the two germline ends. For the CDR3, the DNA is TGTGCCAGCAGTTTAAGGAGTCAGCCCCAGCATTTT. Translating gives CASSLRSQPQHF.

V gene TRBV9 combines with J gene TRBJ1-6, with D maybe TRBD1 (6 bases). V was pared by 4 bases and J by 10 bases, with 9 bases between. CDR3 length: 12 amino acids. CDR1 and CDR2 from the germline V gene are SGDLS and YYNGEE. DNA for the CDR3: TGTGCCAGCAGCCTGGGGACATCACCCCTCCACTTT. This gives the protein CASSLGTSPLHF.

The chain couples TRBV18 to TRBJ2-7, with D possibly TRBD1 on 6 matching bases. This CDR3 has 16 residues. From germline, CDR1 is KGHSH and CDR2 LQKENI. The V gene lost 1 base and the J gene lost 0 bases, with 13 bases spanning the gap. CDR3 nucleotide sequence: TGTGCCAGCTCACCACAACAGGGAGTAAGCTCCTACGAGCAGTACTTC. It yields the protein CASSPQQGVSSYEQYF.

J is TRBJ2-3 and V is TRBV7-2; no reliable D call. The V and J ends lost 5 bases and 0 bases respectively, with 12 bases between them. The CDR3 has 15 residues. In germline, CDR1 is SGHTA, CDR2 FQGNSA. In nucleotides, the CDR3 is TGTGCCAGCAGCCCCGTGGCGGTAAGCACAGATACGCAGTATTTT. It yields the protein CASSPVAVSTDTQYF. Full variable domain (remainder filled in from reference TRBV7-2 and TRBJ2-3): GAGVSQSPSNKVTEKGKDVELRCDPISGHTALYWYRQSLGQGLEFLIYFQGNSAPDKSGLPSDRFSAERTGGSVSTLTIQRTQQEDSAVYLCASSPVAVSTDTQYFGPGTRLTVL.

This chain uses TRBV5-6 with TRBJ2-7; a possible D gene is TRBD2 (5 bases). CDR3 size: 14 residues. Germline CDR1 and CDR2: SGHDT and YYEEEE. V dropped 2 bases and J dropped 0 bases, with 9 bases sitting between them. The CDR3 loop is CASSFVGSSYEQYF. In DNA form, the CDR3 reads TGTGCCAGCAGCTTCGTGGGGAGCTCCTACGAGCAGTACTTC.

V is TRBV3-1 (or the pseudogene TRBV3-2) and J is TRBJ2-6; TRBD1 aligns across 8 bases. CDR3 size: 15 residues. With V trimmed by 5 bases and J by 2 bases, 2 bases remained unmatched. Germline V CDR1 and CDR2: LGHDT, YNNKEL (reference sequence). The CDR3 DNA sequence: TGTGCCAGCAGCTTGGACAGGGCTGGGGCCAACGTCCTGACTTTC. It specifies CASSLDRAGANVLTF.

This chain joins TRBV7-2 and TRBJ2-1; 8 bases agree with TRBD2. CDR1 and CDR2 from the germline V gene are SGHTA and FQGNSA. This CDR3 is built from 15 residues. V lost 3 bases, J lost 5 bases, and 6 bases stayed unmatched. The CDR3 region is CASSFGQRGHNEQFF. The DNA for the CDR3 is TGTGCCAGCAGCTTTGGGCAGCGGGGGCACAATGAGCAGTTCTTC.

V is TRBV4-3 and J is TRBJ1-1, with TRBD1 matching 7 bases. This CDR3 has 15 residues. Germline V gene lookup returns CDR1 LGHNA and CDR2 YSLEER. The trim removed 3 bases at V and 3 bases at J, leaving 7 bases unmatched. Written as DNA, the CDR3 is TGCGCCAGCAGCCAGAAGACAGGGTGGCACACTGAAGCTTTCTTT. Translation: CASSQKTGWHTEAFF.

This chain joins TRBV29-1 and TRBJ1-2, with TRBD1 as a possible D gene (6 bases). Per germline, CDR1 SQVTM and CDR2 ANQGSEA. This CDR3 has 15 residues. The ends were cut back, 6 bases at V and 3 bases at J, with 20 bases in the middle. The CDR3 DNA follows: TGCAGCGTCTTAGCGCGGGGGCGCGTGGACTATGGCTACACCTTC. This encodes CSVLARGRVDYGYTF.

V and J are TRBV5-1 and TRBJ1-1, with 10 bases lining up with TRBD1. V gave up 4 bases and J gave up 3 bases; unmatched junction bases: 9. The CDR3 contains 16 residues. The V gene's germline CDR1 is SGHRS and CDR2 YFSETQ. CDR3 residues: CASSPGTGVFDTEAFF. CDR3 coding DNA: TGCGCCAGCAGCCCTGGGACAGGGGTTTTCGACACTGAAGCTTTCTTT.

The chain couples TRBV4-1 to TRBJ1-2, with no clear D. Germline CDR1 and CDR2: MGHRA and YSYEKL. Deletions cut 0 bases from V and 5 bases from J, with 10 bases between. This CDR3 spans 14 amino acids. CDR3 sequence (DNA): TGCGCCAGCAGCCAAGAGCCGAGACTATATGGCTACACCTTC. Translation: CASSQEPRLYGYTF.

This clone is a singleton in its sample. The genes are TRBV9 and TRBJ2-1, with D possibly TRBD2 on 5 matching bases. The length of the CDR3 is 14 residues. With 0 bases removed from V and 6 bases from J, the gap between germline ends came to 10 bases. CDR1 is SGDLS and CDR2 is YYNGEE in the germline V gene. Written as DNA, the CDR3 is TGTGCCAGCAGCGTAGAGGTTGGAGGCAATGAGCAGTTCTTC. Its translation is CASSVEVGGNEQFF.

The chain has TRBV11-2 and TRBJ2-1; no reliable D call. Germline V lookup: CDR1 SGHAT, CDR2 FQNNGV. The V gene lost 0 bases and the J gene lost 2 bases, with 17 bases spanning the gap. CDR3 length equals 18 residues. CDR3 nucleotides: TGTGCCAGCAGCTTAGACCCCATGGATCAAAGGACCTACAATGAGCAGTTCTTC. This codes for CASSLDPMDQRTYNEQFF.

This rearrangement joins TRBV6-6 to TRBJ2-3; D unclear. The CDR3 extends over 13 amino acids. Germline CDR1 is MNHNY and CDR2 is SVGAGI (reference sequence). V was pared by 6 bases and J by 2 bases, with 9 bases between. The CDR3 region has the DNA TGTGCCAGCAGCCCCAGGTTCACAGATACGCAGTATTTT. Translation: CASSPRFTDTQYF.

The chain carries TRBV3-1 (or the pseudogene TRBV3-2) and TRBJ2-6; D not resolved. The CDR3 is made up of 16 amino acids. Trimming removed 1 base at V and 0 bases at J, with 7 bases between. Germline lookup yields CDR1 LGHDT and CDR2 YNNKEL (reference sequence). CDR3 sequence (DNA): TGTGCCAGCAGCCAAGTTGTACCCTCTGGGGCCAACGTCCTGACTTTC. Its protein product is CASSQVVPSGANVLTF.

This clone was detected once. This chain links TRBV10-3 with TRBJ2-1; TRBD1 matches at 7 bases. Germline-derived CDR1 and CDR2 are ENHRY and SYGVKD. The CDR3 has 12 amino acids. J was trimmed by 5 bases and V by 6 bases; bases with no gene match: 1. CDR3 sequence: CAISQGDNEQFF. For the CDR3, the DNA is TGTGCCATCAGCCAGGGGGACAATGAGCAGTTCTTC.

This chain links TRBV10-3 with TRBJ2-1; 7 bases agree with TRBD2. J was trimmed by 8 bases and V by 5 bases; bases with no gene match: 12. The CDR3 is 15 amino acids. Germline values: CDR1 ENHRY, CDR2 SYGVKD. This CDR3 reads CAISRAGTTNDEQFF. For the CDR3, the DNA is TGTGCCATCAGTCGAGCAGGGACTACGAACGATGAGCAGTTCTTC.

This clone was seen once. CDR3 region: CSVAQGQETQYF. CDR3 sequence (DNA): TGCAGCGTTGCGCAGGGGCAAGAGACCCAGTACTTC. The V call is TRBV29-1, the J call TRBJ2-5; D might be TRBD1 (6 bases). Germline CDR1 reads SQVTM; CDR2 reads ANQGSEA. CDR3 size: 12 residues. V was shortened by 4 bases and J by 2 bases, with 8 bases between the two germline ends.